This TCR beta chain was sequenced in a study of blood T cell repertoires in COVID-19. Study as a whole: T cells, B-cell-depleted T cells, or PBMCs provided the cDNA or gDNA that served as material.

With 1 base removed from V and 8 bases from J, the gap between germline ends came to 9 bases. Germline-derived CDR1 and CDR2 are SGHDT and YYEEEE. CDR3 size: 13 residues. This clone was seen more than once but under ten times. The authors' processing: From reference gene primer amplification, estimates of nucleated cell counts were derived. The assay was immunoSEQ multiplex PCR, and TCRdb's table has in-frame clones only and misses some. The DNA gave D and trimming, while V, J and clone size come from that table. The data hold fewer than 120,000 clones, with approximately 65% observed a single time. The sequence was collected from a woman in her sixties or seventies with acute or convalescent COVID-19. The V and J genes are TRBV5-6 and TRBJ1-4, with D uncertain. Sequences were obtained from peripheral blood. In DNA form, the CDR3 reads TGTGCCAGCAGCTTGAGAAACGGGGAAAAACTGTTTTTT. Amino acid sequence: CASSLRNGEKLFF. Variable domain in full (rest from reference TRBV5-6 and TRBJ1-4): DAGVTQSPTHLIKTRGQQVTLRCSPKSGHDTVSWYQQALGQGPQFIFQYYEEEERQRGNFPDRFSGHQFPNYSSELNVNALLLGDSALYLCASSLRNGEKLFFGSGTQLSVL.